The 28 T cell receptor beta chains listed next were all sequenced from one sample in a study of metastatic and nonmetastatic thyroid tumors. Thyroid surgery was performed in patients who had received no treatment beforehand. Using MiXCR, TCRdb re-called clones from the PCR reads. The sample includes about 5,300 clones, around 37% of them seen just once. Sequenced input: adjacent normal tissue. All receptors come from a female donor with papillary thyroid cancer or a benign thyroid nodule (not recorded which). Some clones in this sample may be carry-over from other donors' samples.

The chain combines TRBV2 with TRBJ2-7; TRBD1 might be the D (5 bases). Trimming took 5 bases from V and 1 from J, leaving 9 bases between them. Germline values: CDR1 SNHLY, CDR2 FYNNEI. The CDR3 extends over 13 amino acids. The CDR3 region is CASSNRQSYEQYF. The CDR3 DNA sequence: TGTGCCAGCAGTAACCGACAGTCCTACGAGCAGTACTTC. Looking up the rest from reference TRBV2 and TRBJ2-7 gives the full variable domain: EPEVTQTPSHQVTQMGQEVILRCVPISNHLYFYWYRQILGQKVEFLVSFYNNEISEKSEIFDDQFSVERPDGSNFTLKIRSTKLEDSAMYFCASSNRQSYEQYFGPGTRLTVT.

The V and J genes are TRBV27 and TRBJ1-2; 8 nucleotides line up with TRBD1. Germline CDR1 is MNHEY and CDR2 is SMNVEV (reference sequence). V dropped 5 bases and J dropped 5; count of bases not matched to a gene: 7. This CDR3 comprises 14 residues. CDR3: CASSDTGGFYGYTF. CDR3 DNA: TGTGCCAGCAGTGACACAGGGGGATTTTATGGCTACACCTTC.

The chain is built from TRBV11-1 and TRBJ2-7, with a tentative D call TRBD1 (5 bases). V lost 5 bases, J lost 2 bases, and 25 bases lay in between. This CDR3 is 18 amino acids long. The germline gives CDR1 SGHAT, CDR2 FQDESV (reference sequence). The CDR3 region is CASSTASLDKYRAYEQYF. The DNA for the CDR3 is TGTGCCAGCAGCACCGCCTCCCTGGACAAATACCGAGCCTACGAGCAGTACTTC. Looking up the rest from reference TRBV11-1 and TRBJ2-7 gives the full variable domain: EAEVAQSPRYKITEKSQAVAFWCDPISGHATLYWYRQILGQGPELLVQFQDESVVDDSQLPKDRFSAERLKGVDSTLKIQPAELGDSAMYLCASSTASLDKYRAYEQYFGPGTRLTVT.

This clone has just a few counts. An end of the junction differs from the germline gene, which may be a read error. The V call is TRBV6-1, the J call TRBJ1-2, with a weak D call TRBD1 (5 bases). There are 13 residues in the CDR3. Germline CDR1 is MNHNS and CDR2 is SASEGT. The CDR3: CASTESRDYDYTF. DNA for the CDR3: TGTGCCAGCACCGAGAGTAGGGACTATGACTACACCTTC.

The V and J genes are TRBV12-3 or TRBV12-4 and TRBJ2-1; D call uncertain. V lost 6 bases and J lost 5, with 8 bases in between. CDR3 length equals 12 residues. The CDR3 coding sequence is TGTGCCAGCAGCCGCGCCGACAATGAGCAGTTCTTC. Translating gives CASSRADNEQFF.

This sequence joins TRBV2 and TRBJ1-4; no clear D. CDR3 size: 13 residues. The V end was cut by 5 bases, the J end by 8 bases, with 12 bases between. Germline loops: CDR1 SNHLY, CDR2 FYNNEI. The CDR3 reads CASSYQRGEKLFF. In DNA, the CDR3 is TGTGCCAGCAGTTATCAAAGAGGAGAAAAACTGTTTTTT.

The DNA for the CDR3 is TGCAGTGCTAGAGGAGGAGGGGGTAGGGATCAGCCCCAGCATTTT. Its translation is CSARGGGGRDQPQHF. The chain joins TRBV20-1 to TRBJ1-5; a possible D gene is TRBD1 (6 bases). The CDR3 runs to 15 residues. From germline, CDR1 is DFQATT and CDR2 SNEGSKA (reference sequence). The V and J ends lost 1 base and 5 bases respectively, with 15 bases between them.

J is TRBJ1-5 and V is TRBV6-5; D is perhaps TRBD1 (6 bases). The CDR3 contains 14 residues. Germline values: CDR1 MNHEY, CDR2 SVGAGI. Trimming removed 2 bases at V and 7 bases at J, with 12 bases between. The CDR3 loop reads CASSYNRAGQPQHF. The CDR3 DNA reads as TGTGCCAGCAGTTACAACAGGGCGGGCCAGCCCCAGCATTTT.

This clone was detected once. The gene calls are TRBV5-1 and TRBJ2-1, with D possibly called TRBD1 or TRBD2 (5 bases each). CDR3 size: 15 residues. V was shortened by 6 bases and J by 5 bases, with 18 bases between the two germline ends. Germline V CDR1 and CDR2: SGHRS, YFSETQ. The CDR3 sequence is CASTPLLGANNEQFF. The CDR3 DNA sequence: TGCGCCAGCACCCCCCTACTAGGGGCAAACAATGAGCAGTTCTTC. Supplemented by reference TRBV5-1 and TRBJ2-1, the full variable domain reads KAGVTQTPRYLIKTRGQQVTLSCSPISGHRSVSWYQQTPGQGLQFLFEYFSETQRNKGNFPGRFSGRQFSNSRSEMNVSTLELGDSALYLCASTPLLGANNEQFFGPGTRLTVL.

The chain combines TRBV11-1 with TRBJ2-6; 7 bases match TRBD1. Germline CDR1 is SGHAT and CDR2 is FQDESV (reference sequence). Germline trimming cut 6 bases from V and 0 bases from J; bases unmatched to any gene: 5. This CDR3 has 16 residues. The CDR3 loop reads CASRPGQNSGANVLTF. The CDR3 bases are TGTGCCAGCAGACCGGGACAGAACTCTGGGGCCAACGTCCTGACTTTC.

The V gene is TRBV20-1, the J gene TRBJ2-1; 9 bases map to TRBD2. The CDR3 consists of 14 residues. Looked up from germline, CDR1 is DFQATT and CDR2 is SNEGSKA (reference sequence). The V segment lost 7 bases and the J segment 7 bases; nucleotides outside the gene matches: 11. The DNA of the CDR3 is TGCAGTGGAGTTGGCGGGGGGGCTAGGAATGAGCAGTTCTTC. Amino acid sequence: CSGVGGGARNEQFF.

This clone has a handful of counts. The chain combines TRBV27 with TRBJ2-1, with a weak D call TRBD1 (5 bases). Trimming cost V 0 bases and J 7 bases, with 10 bases left between them. Germline CDR1 reads MNHEY; CDR2 reads SMNVEV (reference sequence). The CDR3 sequence is 14 residues long. The CDR3 DNA follows: TGTGCCAGCAGTTTATCTCAGGGTAGGAATGAGCAGTTCTTC. It is translated as CASSLSQGRNEQFF.

The V and J genes are TRBV20-1 and TRBJ2-1; the D is unclear. The germline CDR1 and CDR2 sequences are DFQATT and SNEGSKA (reference sequence). V was clipped by 5 bases and J by 7 bases, with 12 bases between them. The CDR3 runs to 12 residues. The CDR3 bases are TGCAGTGCTTGGGTGGAGATAAATGAGCAGTTCTTC. Its translation is CSAWVEINEQFF.

The chain uses TRBV9 and TRBJ1-3; D gene ambiguous. Germline-derived CDR1 and CDR2 are SGDLS and YYNGEE. Trimming shortened V by 3 bases and J by 0 bases, and 7 bases separated the two germline ends. The CDR3 contains 14 residues. The CDR3 here is CASSAKFSGNTIYF. CDR3 in DNA: TGTGCCAGCAGCGCCAAATTCTCTGGAAACACCATATATTTT.

V usage is TRBV15 and J usage is TRBJ1-1; D gene uncertain. Trimming shortened V by 3 bases and J by 1 base, and 3 bases separated the two germline ends. From germline, CDR1 is LNHNV and CDR2 YYDKDF (reference sequence). This CDR3 spans 12 amino acids. The CDR3 nucleotides are TGTGCCACCAGCAGTCAGAACACTGAAGCTTTCTTT. This sequence encodes CATSSQNTEAFF. The full variable domain, completed using reference TRBV15 and TRBJ1-1, is DAMVIQNPRYQVTQFGKPVTLSCSQTLNHNVMYWYQQKSSQAPKLLFHYYDKDFNNEADTPDNFQSRRPNTSFCFLDIRSPGLGDTAMYLCATSSQNTEAFFGQGTRLTVV.

This clone was seen more than once but under ten times. V usage is TRBV20-1 and J usage is TRBJ1-5; TRBD1 matches at 7 bases. The CDR3 is 15 amino acids. J was trimmed by 4 bases and V by 1 base; bases with no gene match: 7. The V gene's germline CDR1 is DFQATT and CDR2 SNEGSKA (reference sequence). The CDR3 region has the DNA TGCAGTGCTAGAGCCGGGACAGCGTCTAATCAGCCCCAGCATTTT. Translated: CSARAGTASNQPQHF.

The chain joins TRBV28 to TRBJ1-1; possible D gene TRBD1, 5 bases. Trimming removed 3 bases at V and 3 bases at J, with 17 bases between. This CDR3 has 16 residues. Germline lookup yields CDR1 MDHEN and CDR2 SYDVKM. For the CDR3, the DNA is TGTGCCAGCAGTTTTGGGGCGGGTAATCGGTACACTGAAGCTTTCTTT. The encoded protein is CASSFGAGNRYTEAFF.

The chain combines TRBV29-1 with TRBJ1-4; maybe TRBD1 (6 bases). Germline assignment: CDR1 SQVTM and CDR2 ANQGSEA. Trimming took 4 bases from V and 5 from J, leaving 11 bases between them. CDR3 size: 13 residues. The CDR3 DNA sequence: TGCAGCGTTGCTAGGGGGGCGAATGAAAAACTGTTTTTT. This codes for CSVARGANEKLFF.

This clone turned up a few times. The CDR3 region has the DNA TGTGCCAGCACCCGCCAGGGCCACACTGAAGCTTTCTTT. Translating gives CASTRQGHTEAFF. The chain joins TRBV6-1 to TRBJ1-1; weak D call: TRBD1 (5 bases). The CDR3 length is 13 residues. Germline V lookup: CDR1 MNHNS, CDR2 SASEGT. Trimming removed 7 bases at V and 3 bases at J, with 12 bases between.

The V call is TRBV5-5, the J call TRBJ1-1; D unresolved. In germline, CDR1 is SGHKS, CDR2 YYEKEE (reference sequence). V lost 0 bases, J lost 6 bases, and 9 bases lay in between. This CDR3 comprises 13 residues. Here the CDR3 DNA reads TGTGCCAGCAGCTTGGGGGTGGGCCCTGAAGCTTTCTTT. Its protein product is CASSLGVGPEAFF. Based on the CDR3 plus reference TRBV5-5 and TRBJ1-1, the full variable domain is DAGVTQSPTHLIKTRGQQVTLRCSPISGHKSVSWYQQVLGQGPQFIFQYYEKEERGRGNFPDRFSARQFPNYSSELNVNALLLGDSALYLCASSLGVGPEAFFGQGTRLTVV.

CDR3 DNA: TGTGCCAGCAGCGCCGTCAGGGGGTTCAAAAATGAAGCTTTCTTT. It encodes CASSAVRGFKNEAFF. The chain is built from TRBV11-1 and TRBJ1-1; the match to TRBD1 covers 7 bases. With V trimmed by 5 bases and J by 7 bases, 13 bases remained unmatched. Per the germline V gene, CDR1 is SGHAT and CDR2 is FQDESV (reference sequence). This CDR3 contains 15 residues.

The chain recombines TRBV6-1 with TRBJ1-1; a weak D match, TRBD1 (5 bases). This CDR3 region has 14 residues. CDR1 and CDR2 (germline): MNHNS, SASEGT. The V and J ends lost 8 bases and 0 bases respectively, with 13 bases between them. CDR3 DNA: TGTGCCAGCGGTCAGGGCGCAGTGAACACTGAAGCTTTCTTT. The encoded protein is CASGQGAVNTEAFF.

This clone was seen more than once but under ten times. The CDR3 DNA sequence: TGCGCCAGCAGCCAGACAGGGGCCCTATACAATGAGCAGTTCTTC. As protein: CASSQTGALYNEQFF. The J gene is TRBJ2-1, the V gene TRBV10-1, with 8 bases matching TRBD1. From germline, CDR1 is WNHNN and CDR2 SYGVQD (reference sequence). The CDR3 has 15 residues. The J segment lost 4 bases and the V segment lost 6 bases, leaving 8 bases of the junction unmatched.

This clone is labeled as large. The rearrangement links TRBV27 to TRBJ1-2; 8 bases align to TRBD1. This CDR3 is built from 16 residues. Germline trimming cut 2 bases from V and 5 bases from J; bases unmatched to any gene: 10. Germline CDR1 MNHEY, CDR2 SMNVEV (reference sequence). CDR3 region: CASSLDGQGPLYGYTF. The CDR3 DNA reads as TGTGCCAGCAGTTTAGACGGACAGGGCCCCCTTTATGGCTACACCTTC.

J is TRBJ2-1 and V is TRBV7-9; 9 bases fit TRBD2. The CDR3 is 15 amino acids. V shed 6 bases and J 0 bases; nucleotides not matched to a gene: 3. Looked up from germline, CDR1 is SEHNR and CDR2 is FQNEAQ (reference sequence). CDR3 protein: CASSRTSASYNEQFF. The DNA of the CDR3 is TGTGCCAGCAGTCGGACTAGCGCCTCCTACAATGAGCAGTTCTTC. The full variable domain, rest sourced from reference TRBV7-9 and TRBJ2-1, is DTGVSQNPRHKITKRGQNVTFRCDPISEHNRLYWYRQTLGQGPEFLTYFQNEAQLEKSRLLSDRFSAERPKGSFSTLEIQRTEQGDSAMYLCASSRTSASYNEQFFGPGTRLTVL.

The V and J genes are TRBV7-9 and TRBJ2-3; D assignment may be TRBD1 or TRBD2 (5 bases each). Looked up from germline, CDR1 is SEHNR and CDR2 is FQNEAQ (reference sequence). V lost 8 bases, J lost 4 bases, and 16 bases lay in between. This CDR3 is 14 amino acids long. The CDR3 reads CASLGPSNPDTQYF. DNA of the CDR3: TGTGCCAGCTTGGGACCCTCGAACCCAGATACGCAGTATTTT.

The rearrangement joins TRBV28 to TRBJ1-2; possible D gene TRBD1, 5 bases. The CDR3 length is 13 residues. With 6 bases removed from V and 6 bases from J, the gap between germline ends came to 14 bases. Germline V gene sequence: CDR1 MDHEN, CDR2 SYDVKM. The CDR3 nucleotides read TGTGCCAGCAGCTCCGGGGGGGGTGATGGCTACACCTTC. Its translation is CASSSGGGDGYTF.

This rearrangement joins TRBV14 to TRBJ2-1, with D tentatively TRBD2 (6 bases). V lost 3 bases and J lost 7, with 16 bases in between. The length of the CDR3 is 15 residues. The germline CDR1 and CDR2 sequences are SGHDN and FVKESK. CDR3 nucleotide sequence: TGTGCCAGCAGCCAGCCCCGGGACTTACCGAATGAGCAGTTCTTC. Translating gives CASSQPRDLPNEQFF.